The clone carrying this T cell receptor (beta chain) was seen many times. Antigen specificity is unknown. Germline loops: CDR1 SQVTM, CDR2 ANQGSEA. The CDR3 runs 10 residues. The V end was cut by 8 bases, the J end by 10 bases, with 15 bases between. These data come from a study of CD8+CD57+ T cells in acquired aplastic anemia. Across the study: Sorting CD4+ and CD8+ cells gave DNA averaging roughly 3.5 ug. Study observations and caveats: Patients and controls shared over 25 CD8+ CDR3 sequences, which appeared highly expressed in patients and within their immunodominant clones.

For CDR3 and TCR beta VDJ profiling, genomic DNA was the template used. TCRdb fed the reads into MiXCR, producing one record per CDR3 protein. Among about 210,000 distinct CDR3 sequences, about 37% were seen once, and the ten largest hold around 1.1%. The sequenced material came from sorted CD4+, CD8+, or CD8+CD57+ T cells (not recorded which) from PBMCs. The chain couples TRBV29-1 to TRBJ2-7; D gene uncertain. The source of this sequence is a human donor in good health, serving as a control. The CDR3 region has the DNA TGCAGCCTTGGCGGCAGCGAACAGTACTTC. The encoded protein is CSLGGSEQYF.